These 22 T cell receptor beta chains share one sample of origin, sequenced in a study of PD-L1 blockade in urothelial cancer. Time point indicated: peripheral blood 6 weeks after treatment start. Generated by immunoSEQ multiplex PCR, the TCRdb table keeps only in-frame clones and is missing some. The table has 45,000 to 60,000 clones, 70% to 90% seen once; the top ten hold 2% to 3%. Sequenced here: PBMCs, sampled around atezolizumab (anti-PD-L1) treatment. These receptors were taken from a man in his 60s with urothelial cancer.

The chain has TRBV28 and TRBJ2-2; 11 bases agree with TRBD2. The germline V gene has CDR1 MDHEN and CDR2 SYDVKM. The V gene end was trimmed by 2 bases and the J gene end by 5 bases; junction bases not matched to a gene: 10. The CDR3 spans 18 residues. The CDR3 DNA reads as TGTGCCAGCAGTTTACATGGGACTAGCGGTAAACGAACCGGGGAGCTGTTTTTT. Its translation is CASSLHGTSGKRTGELFF.

The rearrangement uses TRBV2 and TRBJ2-3; 10 positions agree with TRBD2. CDR1 and CDR2 (germline): SNHLY, FYNNEI. V shed 8 bases and J 10 bases; nucleotides not matched to a gene: 21. The CDR3 has 17 amino acids. CDR3 DNA sequence: TGTGCCAGCCGATCCGGGACTAGCGCCGGGGGGCGGGGAGCGCAGTATTTT. It encodes CASRSGTSAGGRGAQYF.

This chain joins TRBV19 and TRBJ1-6; a weak D match, TRBD1 (5 bases). The germline V gene encodes CDR1 LNHDA and CDR2 SQIVND (reference sequence). Trimming took off 5 bases at V and 3 bases at J, with 14 bases between the two ends. This CDR3 spans 16 amino acids. As DNA, the CDR3 is TGTGCCAGTAGTGACAGCCGCAATCGCTATAATTCACCCCTCCACTTT. It yields the protein CASSDSRNRYNSPLHF.

The chain recombines TRBV5-1 with TRBJ2-1; 7 positions match TRBD2. J was trimmed by 0 bases and V by 0 bases; bases with no gene match: 6. The CDR3 has 17 residues. Germline V gives CDR1 SGHRS, CDR2 YFSETQ. CDR3: CASSLVPSGSSYNEQFF. For the CDR3, the DNA is TGCGCCAGCAGCTTGGTGCCTAGCGGTAGCTCCTACAATGAGCAGTTCTTC.

This chain links TRBV7-6 with TRBJ2-1, with 7 bases matching TRBD1. The V gene end was trimmed by 7 bases and the J gene end by 4 bases; junction bases not matched to a gene: 4. The CDR3 totals 13 residues. Per germline, CDR1 SGHVS and CDR2 FNYEAQ. CDR3 DNA sequence: TGTGCCAGCACCGGGACAGCTTACAATGAGCAGTTCTTC. This sequence encodes CASTGTAYNEQFF.

This rearrangement joins TRBV10-3 to TRBJ2-7, with a tentative D call TRBD2 (5 bases). Germline CDR1 reads ENHRY; CDR2 reads SYGVKD. The V end lost 6 bases, the J end lost 11 bases, and 20 bases lay between the germline ends. The CDR3 is 13 residues long. This CDR3 reads CAIRISGEGKEYF. CDR3 nucleotide sequence: TGTGCCATCAGGATCTCCGGGGAAGGAAAGGAGTACTTC.

The V call is TRBV7-9, the J call TRBJ1-1, with TRBD1 as a possible D gene (5 bases). Between the trimmed V and J ends, which lost 3 bases and 7 bases, there was a span of 12 bases. This CDR3 comprises 13 residues. Per germline, CDR1 SEHNR and CDR2 FQNEAQ (reference sequence). CDR3 amino acids: CASSLGQVREAFF. CDR3 nucleotide sequence: TGTGCCAGCAGCTTGGGGCAGGTCCGTGAAGCTTTCTTT.

The chain uses TRBV6-1 and TRBJ2-1; D may be TRBD1 (5 bases). Germline V gene data show CDR1 as MNHNS and CDR2 as SASEGT. V dropped 3 bases and J dropped 9 bases, with 18 bases sitting between them. The CDR3 length is 15 residues. The CDR3 DNA follows: TGTGCCAGCAGTGATCCAGGGATTGCTCTGGTTGAGCAGTTCTTC. Translating gives CASSDPGIALVEQFF.

This chain joins TRBV9 and TRBJ2-1; maybe TRBD2 (5 bases). This CDR3 spans 15 amino acids. V shed 4 bases and J shed 4 bases, with 15 bases lying between them. The germline V gene has CDR1 SGDLS and CDR2 YYNGEE. CDR3 nucleotide sequence: TGTGCCAGCAGCCCCCAGACTACTACTTACAATGAGCAGTTCTTC. Protein product: CASSPQTTTYNEQFF.

J is TRBJ2-7 and V is TRBV10-1; the D gene is possibly TRBD2 (5 bases). The CDR3 consists of 14 residues. V was clipped by 0 bases and J by 2 bases, with 8 bases between them. CDR1 is WNHNN and CDR2 is SYGVQD in the germline V gene (reference sequence). The CDR3 sequence: CASSESYGTYEQYF. CDR3 in DNA: TGCGCCAGCAGTGAGTCATACGGGACCTACGAGCAGTACTTC.

CDR3: CASSRRTGDTQDTQYF. CDR3 coding DNA: TGTGCCAGCAGCCGCCGGACAGGGGACACACAAGATACGCAGTATTTT. The chain links TRBV7-3 to TRBJ2-3; TRBD1 aligns across 9 bases. The CDR3 length is 16 residues. Germline V CDR1 and CDR2: SGHTA, FQGTGA. With V trimmed by 5 bases and J by 5 bases, 11 bases remained unmatched.

The chain uses TRBV30 and TRBJ1-5; D gene ambiguous. V lost 0 bases to trimming and J lost 5 bases, with 11 bases between them. Germline V CDR1 and CDR2: GTSNPN, SVGIG (reference sequence). The CDR3 is 14 amino acids. The CDR3 reads CAWSVPGTYQPQHF. The CDR3 nucleotides are TGTGCCTGGAGTGTACCAGGTACCTATCAGCCCCAGCATTTT.

The chain employs TRBV18 and TRBJ2-7; possible D gene TRBD2, 5 bases. CDR3 length equals 14 residues. Trimming shortened V by 3 bases and J by 3 bases, and 12 bases separated the two germline ends. Germline CDR1 KGHSH, CDR2 LQKENI. The CDR3 coding sequence is TGTGCCAGCTCACCCGGGCCCGGGATCTACGAGCAGTACTTC. This gives the protein CASSPGPGIYEQYF.

This clone was detected once. The rearrangement uses TRBV11-3 and TRBJ2-7; 10 nucleotides line up with TRBD1. The trim removed 5 bases at V and 7 bases at J, leaving 14 bases unmatched. The CDR3 spans 16 residues. Per germline, CDR1 SGHNT and CDR2 YENEEA. The CDR3 DNA reads as TGTGCCAGCAGCCAAAATCCGGGACAGGGGATGGGGGAGCAGTACTTC. This encodes CASSQNPGQGMGEQYF.

The chain uses TRBV7-9 and TRBJ2-7; D gene unclear. Germline CDR1 reads SEHNR; CDR2 reads FQNEAQ (reference sequence). The CDR3 totals 12 residues. The V and J ends lost 2 bases and 2 bases respectively, with 4 bases between them. The CDR3 spells CASSLSTYEQYF. CDR3 nucleotides: TGTGCCAGCAGCTTAAGCACCTACGAGCAGTACTTC.

As to this clone: Other DNA sequences within the sample encode an identical CDR3. V gene TRBV4-1 combines with J gene TRBJ2-7; TRBD2 aligns across 12 bases. V shed 4 bases, J shed 0 bases, and the junction held 1 base outside the gene matches. The CDR3 sequence is 15 residues long. Germline CDR1 MGHRA, CDR2 YSYEKL. CDR3 sequence reads: CASSRTSGDSYEQYF. CDR3 in DNA: TGCGCCAGCAGCCGGACTAGCGGGGACTCCTACGAGCAGTACTTC.

The rearrangement joins TRBV12-5 to TRBJ1-5; 10 bases are a match to TRBD1. Trimming at V came to 6 bases and at J to 3 bases, leaving 2 bases not matched to a gene. This CDR3 has 14 residues. Germline V lookup: CDR1 LGHNT, CDR2 FRNRAP. The DNA for the CDR3 is TGTGCTAGTGGAGGGACAGGGGACAATCAGCCCCAGCATTTT. Translating gives CASGGTGDNQPQHF.

The CDR3 loop reads CASSILIRVTRTTNEKLFF. Written as DNA, the CDR3 is TGTGCCAGTAGTATCCTGATTCGGGTTACAAGAACAACTAATGAAAAACTGTTTTTT. The V gene is TRBV19, the J gene TRBJ1-4; no firm D call. In germline, CDR1 is LNHDA, CDR2 SQIVND (reference sequence). The CDR3 is 19 residues long. V lost 3 bases and J 0 bases, leaving 20 bases between the germline ends. The entire variable domain, with the rest obtained from reference TRBV19 and TRBJ1-4, is as follows: DGGITQSPKYLFRKEGQNVTLSCEQNLNHDAMYWYRQDPGQGLRLIYYSQIVNDFQKGDIAEGYSVSREKKESFPLTVTSAQKNPTAFYLCASSILIRVTRTTNEKLFFGSGTQLSVL.

The V and J genes are TRBV5-1 and TRBJ1-6; the D gene is possibly TRBD1 (5 bases). Germline V gene sequence: CDR1 SGHRS, CDR2 YFSETQ. Trimming cost V 4 bases and J 5 bases, with 13 bases left between them. This CDR3 has 15 residues. CDR3 sequence (DNA): TGCGCCAGCAGCACCGGGACTTCGGATAATTCACCCCTCCACTTT. As protein: CASSTGTSDNSPLHF. Full variable domain (rest looked up from reference TRBV5-1 and TRBJ1-6): KAGVTQTPRYLIKTRGQQVTLSCSPISGHRSVSWYQQTPGQGLQFLFEYFSETQRNKGNFPGRFSGRQFSNSRSEMNVSTLELGDSALYLCASSTGTSDNSPLHFGNGTRLTVT.

This clone has only one observation. The rearrangement links TRBV25-1 to TRBJ2-5; 9 nucleotides line up with TRBD1. V was clipped by 3 bases and J by 9 bases; unmatched bases: 14. Germline V gene sequence: CDR1 MGHDK, CDR2 SYGVNS. The CDR3 spans 16 residues. The CDR3 bases are TGTGCCAGCAGTGACCGCACCGGGACAGGGAGTCGGGCCCAGTACTTC. It encodes CASSDRTGTGSRAQYF.

This CDR3 is CATSRNLRTGGFSPLHF. The CDR3 nucleotides read TGTGCCACCAGCAGAAACCTAAGGACAGGGGGCTTTTCACCCCTCCACTTT. The chain couples TRBV15 to TRBJ1-6; TRBD1 agrees at 11 bases. The CDR3 has 17 residues. The V segment lost 2 bases and the J segment 9 bases; nucleotides outside the gene matches: 9. Germline V gene lookup returns CDR1 LNHNV and CDR2 YYDKDF (reference sequence). The full variable domain, in which reference TRBV15 and TRBJ1-6 provide the parts outside the CDR3, is DAMVIQNPRYQVTQFGKPVTLSCSQTLNHNVMYWYQQKSSQAPKLLFHYYDKDFNNEADTPDNFQSRRPNTSFCFLDIRSPGLGDTAMYLCATSRNLRTGGFSPLHFGNGTRLTVT.

The chain has TRBV5-1 and TRBJ2-2; maybe TRBD1 (5 bases). Trimming left V 1 base short and J 5 bases short, with 15 bases between. CDR3 length: 16 amino acids. Germline loops: CDR1 SGHRS, CDR2 YFSETQ. CDR3 residues: CASSLSGQGRTGELFF. The CDR3 nucleotides read TGCGCCAGCAGCTTGTCAGGGCAGGGTCGGACCGGGGAGCTGTTTTTT.